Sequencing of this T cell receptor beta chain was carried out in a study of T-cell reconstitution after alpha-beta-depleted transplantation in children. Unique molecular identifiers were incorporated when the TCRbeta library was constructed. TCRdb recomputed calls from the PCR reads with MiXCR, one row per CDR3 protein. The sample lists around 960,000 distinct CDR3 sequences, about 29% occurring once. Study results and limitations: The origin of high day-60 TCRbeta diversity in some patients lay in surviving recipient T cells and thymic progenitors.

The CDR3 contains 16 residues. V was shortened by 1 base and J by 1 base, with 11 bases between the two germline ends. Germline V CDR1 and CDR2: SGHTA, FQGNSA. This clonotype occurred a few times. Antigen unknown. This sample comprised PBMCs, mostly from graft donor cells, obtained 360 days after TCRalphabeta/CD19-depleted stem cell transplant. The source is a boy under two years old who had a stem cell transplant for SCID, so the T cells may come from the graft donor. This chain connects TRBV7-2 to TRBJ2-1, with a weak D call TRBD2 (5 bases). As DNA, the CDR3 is TGTGCCAGCAGCTTAGGAGGTAGCGCATCCTACAATGAGCAGTTCTTC. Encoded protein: CASSLGGSASYNEQFF.